Listed below are T cell receptor beta chains from one sample, sequenced in a study of cytomegalovirus exposure and HLA in healthy donors. Some clones are missing from TCRdb's copy, which holds only in-frame ones; the method was immunoSEQ multiplex PCR. The data show some 79,000 clones, approximately 94% seen once. Sequenced sample: PBMCs. These receptors were obtained from a woman under 30 in good health and CMV-seropositive. Both conserved end residues are part of each CDR3. A D gene is named only where the DNA matches it firmly. Clone size is not always given. Where it is, it says once, few, many or a class for expanded clones.

TRBJ1-2	TRBV28	few	TRBD1	CASSLPGTEGSYGYTF	TGTGCCAGCAGTCTTCCGGGGACAGAAGGATCCTATGGCTACACCTTC
TRBJ1-1	TRBV6-6	once	NA	CASSYYRVGGTEAFF	TGTGCCAGCAGTTACTACAGGGTGGGGGGGACTGAAGCTTTCTTT
TRBJ1-1	TRBV18	NA	NA	CASSPRGDSNTEAFF	TGTGCCAGCTCACCACGTGGAGATTCGAACACTGAAGCTTTCTTT
TRBJ2-7	TRBV6-5	NA	TRBD1	CASSGSGQASYEQYF	TGTGCCAGCAGTGGATCGGGACAGGCTTCCTACGAGCAGTACTTC
TRBJ1-3	TRBV27	NA	TRBD1	CASSATGGASGNTIYF	TGTGCCAGCAGTGCAACAGGGGGCGCATCTGGAAACACCATATATTTT
TRBJ1-1	TRBV18	NA	NA	CASSPLPENTEAFF	TGTGCCAGCTCACCACTGCCAGAGAACACTGAAGCTTTCTTT
TRBJ2-3	TRBV6-1	NA	TRBD2	CASSVGTSGGISTDTQYF	TGTGCCAGCAGTGTGGGGACTAGCGGGGGGATTAGCACAGATACGCAGTATTTT
TRBJ1-1	TRBV2	NA	NA	CASSEIFPDLTEAFF	TGTGCCAGCAGTGAAATCTTCCCAGATCTGACTGAAGCTTTCTTT
TRBJ2-1	TRBV2	NA	NA	CASSEAGLTGRNEQFF	TGTGCCAGCAGTGAAGCGGGGCTGACAGGGAGGAATGAGCAGTTCTTC
TRBJ1-1	TRBV6-1	NA	NA	CASRVGVKAFF	TGTGCCAGCAGGGTAGGGGTTAAAGCTTTCTTT
TRBJ2-2	TRBV27	NA	NA	CASSLVGGNTGELFF	TGTGCCAGCAGTTTAGTCGGGGGGAACACCGGGGAGCTGTTTTTT
TRBJ2-1	TRBV5-1	NA	NA	CASTLAGQEGNEQFF	TGCGCCAGCACCCTGGCCGGACAGGAGGGCAATGAGCAGTTCTTC
TRBJ2-5	TRBV29-1	NA	TRBD1	CSVQPDRGQETQYF	TGCAGCGTTCAACCCGACAGGGGGCAAGAGACCCAGTACTTC
TRBJ2-6	TRBV30	NA	NA	CAWSGAPGESGANVLTF	TGTGCCTGGAGTGGGGCGCCAGGGGAATCCGGGGCCAACGTCCTGACTTTC
TRBJ2-5	TRBV6-5	NA	NA	CASSHSTGSSETQYF	TGTGCCAGCAGTCACTCGACAGGCAGCTCAGAGACCCAGTACTTC
TRBJ2-3	TRBV30	NA	NA	CAWSRWQGTDTQYF	TGTGCCTGGAGTCGGTGGCAGGGGACAGATACGCAGTATTTT
TRBJ1-4	TRBV4-1	NA	TRBD1	CASSQDGTGNEKLFF	TGCGCCAGCAGCCAAGATGGGACAGGGAATGAAAAACTGTTTTTT
TRBJ2-5	TRBV11-2	once	NA	CASSLVGRAREETQYF	TGTGCCAGCAGCTTAGTTGGGCGGGCCCGAGAAGAGACCCAGTACTTC
TRBJ2-6	TRBV4-3	NA	NA	CASSQQGPGANVLTF	TGCGCCAGCAGCCAACAGGGCCCCGGGGCCAACGTCCTGACTTTC
TRBJ2-5	TRBV7-9	NA	TRBD1	CASSPGTGGVLETQYF	TGTGCCAGCAGCCCCGGGACAGGGGGTGTGTTGGAGACCCAGTACTTC
TRBJ1-1	TRBV4-1	NA	NA	CASSQDAGGTVKGTEAFF	TGCGCCAGCAGCCAAGATGCGGGGGGGACCGTTAAGGGCACTGAAGCTTTCTTT
TRBJ2-1	TRBV27	NA	NA	CASSSTGTDYNEQFF	TGTGCCAGCAGTTCAACCGGGACTGACTACAATGAGCAGTTCTTC
TRBJ2-4	TRBV2	NA	NA	CASSGTLNIKNIQYF	TGTGCCAGCAGCGGGACTCTCAACATAAAAAACATTCAGTACTTC
TRBJ1-5	TRBV7-9	NA	NA	CASSSSGRGDGQPQHF	TGTGCCAGCAGCTCCTCTGGCAGGGGAGACGGTCAGCCCCAGCATTTT
TRBJ2-7	TRBV27	NA	NA	CASSYDSPYEQYF	TGTGCCAGCAGTTATGACAGTCCCTACGAGCAGTACTTC
TRBJ1-6	TRBV2	NA	NA	CASNLPGHPSPLHF	TGTGCCAGCAATCTACCGGGACACCCCTCACCCCTCCACTTT
TRBJ2-1	TRBV9	NA	NA	CASSVEGDNYNEQFF	TGTGCCAGCAGCGTAGAAGGGGATAACTACAATGAGCAGTTCTTC
TRBJ2-7	TRBV11-2	NA	TRBD2	CASSLAGENYEQYF	TGTGCCAGCAGCCTAGCGGGAGAAAACTACGAGCAGTACTTC
TRBJ2-1	TRBV5-4	once	TRBD2	CASSLGVAGALYNEQFF	TGTGCCAGCAGCTTGGGGGTAGCGGGAGCCCTCTACAATGAGCAGTTCTTC
TRBJ2-7	TRBV6-6	NA	NA	CASSYGAGPYEQYF	TGTGCCAGCAGTTACGGGGCAGGGCCCTACGAGCAGTACTTC
TRBJ2-2	TRBV7-2	NA	TRBD2	CASSSPGLAGDTGELFF	TGTGCCAGCAGCTCACCGGGACTAGCGGGCGACACCGGGGAGCTGTTTTTT
TRBJ2-7	TRBV29-1	NA	NA	CSVEGGVQGHEQYF	TGCAGCGTTGAAGGGGGGGTCCAAGGACACGAGCAGTACTTC
TRBJ2-7	TRBV2	NA	TRBD1	CASSEARLGTGVVEQYF	TGCGCCAGCAGTGAAGCGAGGTTAGGGACAGGGGTGGTCGAGCAGTACTTC
TRBJ1-6	TRBV28	NA	NA	CAAGLGQGFSPLHF	TGTGCCGCGGGGTTGGGGCAGGGATTTTCACCCCTCCACTTT
TRBJ1-3	TRBV5-1	NA	TRBD1	CASTGQGGNTIYF	TGCGCCAGCACCGGACAGGGTGGAAACACCATATATTTT
TRBJ2-2	TRBV6-1	NA	NA	CASSDFDSGELFF	TGTGCCAGCAGTGACTTCGACAGCGGGGAGCTGTTTTTT
TRBJ2-2	TRBV30	NA	NA	CAWSLQTGELFF	TGTGCCTGGAGTCTACAGACCGGGGAGCTGTTTTTT
TRBJ1-6	TRBV4-2	NA	NA	CASSQEIDNWASPLHF	TGTGCCAGCAGCCAAGAGATTGATAATTGGGCTTCACCCCTCCACTTT
TRBJ2-3	TRBV7-2	NA	NA	CASSLGGQTQYF	TGTGCCAGCAGCTTAGGGGGGCAAACGCAGTATTTT
TRBJ2-2	TRBV14	NA	TRBD1	CASSQYRGTGELFF	TGTGCCAGCAGCCAGTACAGGGGCACCGGGGAGCTGTTTTTT
TRBJ2-7	TRBV28	NA	NA	CASLWSGEDEQYF	TGTGCCAGCTTATGGTCGGGAGAGGACGAGCAGTACTTC
TRBJ1-5	TRBV15	NA	TRBD1	CATEQGSYGNQPQHF	TGTGCCACCGAACAGGGGTCTTATGGCAATCAGCCCCAGCATTTT
TRBJ2-1	TRBV6-4	NA	NA	CASSNDMESAEQFF	TGTGCCAGCAGTAATGACATGGAATCGGCTGAGCAGTTCTTC
TRBJ2-7	TRBV13	once	NA	CASSLVPGLYEQYF	TGTGCCAGCAGCTTAGTTCCAGGCCTTTACGAGCAGTACTTC
TRBJ2-3	TRBV5-1	NA	NA	CASSLQGETDTQYF	TGCGCCAGCAGCTTACAGGGTGAGACAGATACGCAGTATTTT
TRBJ2-7	TRBV30	NA	TRBD2	CAMSGTYEQYF	TGTGCCATGAGCGGGACCTACGAGCAGTACTTC
TRBJ2-1	TRBV6-4	NA	TRBD2	CASSDRLAPWNEQFF	TGTGCCAGCAGTGACAGACTAGCGCCATGGAATGAGCAGTTCTTC
TRBJ2-1	TRBV29-1	NA	TRBD2	CSVESGGPSVEQFF	TGCAGCGTTGAATCGGGAGGTCCCTCTGTTGAGCAGTTCTTC